This T cell receptor (beta chain) was sequenced in a study of blood T cell repertoires in COVID-19. In the study overall: COVID-19 samples from acute and convalescent phases originated in the United States, Italy and Spain. T cells, B-cell-depleted T cells, or PBMCs supplied cDNA or gDNA.

Original handling: The assay estimated nucleated cells by amplifying reference gene primers. Measured with immunoSEQ multiplex PCR; TCRdb has only the in-frame clones, and not every one. V, J and clone size are those of that table, while D and trimming were read from the DNA. The table has under 350,000 clones, about 86% seen once. The participants were between about 18 and 90 years old and came from some 23 US areas. The CDR3 extends over 15 amino acids. With 6 bases clipped from V and 4 bases from J, the junction kept 7 bases outside the gene matches. CDR1 is SNHLY and CDR2 is FYNNEI in the germline V gene.

This receptor was identified in a woman in her thirties or forties with acute COVID-19. The sample comprised PBMCs or T cells enriched from blood (not recorded which). The chain links TRBV2 to TRBJ2-7; 12 nucleotides agree with TRBD1. The CDR3 nucleotides read TGTGCCAGCAGCGTCGGGACAGGGGGCGAGTACGAGCAGTACTTC. Amino acid sequence: CASSVGTGGEYEQYF.